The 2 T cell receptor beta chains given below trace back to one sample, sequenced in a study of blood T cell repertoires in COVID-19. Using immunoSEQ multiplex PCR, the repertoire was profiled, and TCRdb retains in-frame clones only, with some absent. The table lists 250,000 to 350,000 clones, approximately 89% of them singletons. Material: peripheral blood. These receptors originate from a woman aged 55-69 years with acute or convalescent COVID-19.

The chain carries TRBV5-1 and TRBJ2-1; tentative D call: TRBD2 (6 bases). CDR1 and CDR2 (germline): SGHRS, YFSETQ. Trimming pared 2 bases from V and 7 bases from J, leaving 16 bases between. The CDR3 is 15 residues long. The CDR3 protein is CASSLGASVGNEQFF. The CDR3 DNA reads TGCGCCAGCAGCTTAGGGGCTAGCGTTGGGAATGAGCAGTTCTTC.

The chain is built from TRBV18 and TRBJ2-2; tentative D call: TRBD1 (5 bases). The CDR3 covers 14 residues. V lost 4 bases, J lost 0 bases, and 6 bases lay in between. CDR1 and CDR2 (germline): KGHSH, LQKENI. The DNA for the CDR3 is TGTGCCAGCTCACTGGGGCCGAACACCGGGGAGCTGTTTTTT. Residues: CASSLGPNTGELFF.